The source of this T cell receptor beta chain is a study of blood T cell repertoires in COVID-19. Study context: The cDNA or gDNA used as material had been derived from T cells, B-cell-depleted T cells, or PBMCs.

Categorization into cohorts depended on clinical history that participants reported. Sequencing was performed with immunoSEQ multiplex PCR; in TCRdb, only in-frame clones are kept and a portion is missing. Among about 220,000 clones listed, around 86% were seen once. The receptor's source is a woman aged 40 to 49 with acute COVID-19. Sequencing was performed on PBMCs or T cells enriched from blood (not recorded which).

The CDR3 loop is CSASPGLAGGPWETQYF. The CDR3 DNA is TGCAGTGCTAGTCCGGGACTAGCGGGGGGGCCGTGGGAGACCCAGTACTTC. V is TRBV20-1 and J is TRBJ2-5; TRBD2 aligns across 16 bases. V lost 3 bases, J lost 5 bases, and 9 bases stayed unmatched. Germline values: CDR1 DFQATT, CDR2 SNEGSKA (reference sequence). This CDR3 has 17 amino acids.